This T cell receptor beta chain was sequenced during a study of T-cell reconstitution after alpha-beta-depleted transplantation in children. The germline V gene has CDR1 SQVTM and CDR2 ANQGSEA. J was trimmed by 6 bases and V by 4 bases; bases with no gene match: 10. The CDR3 consists of 14 residues. The TCRbeta library incorporated unique molecular identifiers. TCRdb used MiXCR to reprocess the PCR reads, holding one entry per CDR3 protein. The table lists fewer than 400,000 distinct CDR3 sequences, around 21% of them singletons. This clonotype was recorded many times. Sequences were derived from PBMCs from the stem cell graft donor, sampled from the stem cell graft. V usage is TRBV29-1 and J usage is TRBJ2-7, with 9 bases aligning to TRBD1. The TCR sequence derives from a human donor who donated a stem cell graft to a child with acute myeloid leukemia. This chain's CDR3 is CSVGTGQGQLEQYF. CDR3 DNA: TGCAGCGTTGGTACGGGACAGGGACAACTCGAGCAGTACTTC.